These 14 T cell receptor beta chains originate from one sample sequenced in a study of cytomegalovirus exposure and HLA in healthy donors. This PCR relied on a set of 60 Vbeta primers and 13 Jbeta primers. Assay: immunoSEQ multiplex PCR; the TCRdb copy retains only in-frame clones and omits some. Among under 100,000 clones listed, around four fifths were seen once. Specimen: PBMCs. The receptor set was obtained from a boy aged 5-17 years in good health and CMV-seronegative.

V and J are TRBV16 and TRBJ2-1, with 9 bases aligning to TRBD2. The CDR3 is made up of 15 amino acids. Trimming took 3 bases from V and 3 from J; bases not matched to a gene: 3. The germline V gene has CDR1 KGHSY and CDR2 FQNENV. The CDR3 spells CASSQEREVYNEQFF. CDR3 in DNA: TGTGCCAGCAGCCAGGAGCGGGAGGTCTACAATGAGCAGTTCTTC. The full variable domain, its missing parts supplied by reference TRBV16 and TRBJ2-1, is GEEVAQTPKHLVRGEGQKAKLYCAPIKGHSYVFWYQQVLKNEFKFLISFQNENVFDETGMPKERFSAKCLPNSPCSLEIQATKLEDSAVYFCASSQEREVYNEQFFGPGTRLTVL.

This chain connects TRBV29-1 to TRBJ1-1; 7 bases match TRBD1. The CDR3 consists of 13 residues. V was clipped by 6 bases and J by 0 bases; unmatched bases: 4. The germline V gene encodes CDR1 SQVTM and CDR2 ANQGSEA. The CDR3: CSVSGQLNTEAFF. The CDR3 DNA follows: TGCAGCGTGTCGGGACAGTTGAACACTGAAGCTTTCTTT.

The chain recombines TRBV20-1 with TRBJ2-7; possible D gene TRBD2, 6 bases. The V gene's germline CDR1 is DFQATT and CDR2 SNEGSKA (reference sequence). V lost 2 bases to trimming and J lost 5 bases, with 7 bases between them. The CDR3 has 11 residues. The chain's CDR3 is CSARTSNEQYF. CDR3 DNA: TGCAGTGCTAGAACTAGCAACGAGCAGTACTTC.

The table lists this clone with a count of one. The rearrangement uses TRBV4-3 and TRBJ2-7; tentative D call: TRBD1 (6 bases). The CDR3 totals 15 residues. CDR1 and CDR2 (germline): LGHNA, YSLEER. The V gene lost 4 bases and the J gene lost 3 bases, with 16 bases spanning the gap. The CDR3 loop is CASSRGPGQSYEQYF. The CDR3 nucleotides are TGCGCCAGCAGCCGGGGCCCAGGACAGAGCTACGAGCAGTACTTC.

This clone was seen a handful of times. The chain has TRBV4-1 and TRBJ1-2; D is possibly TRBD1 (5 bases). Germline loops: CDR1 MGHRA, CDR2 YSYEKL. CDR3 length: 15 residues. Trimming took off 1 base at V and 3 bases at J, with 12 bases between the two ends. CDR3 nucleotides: TGCGCCAGCAGCCAAGTCCTAACAGGACACTATGGCTACACCTTC. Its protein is CASSQVLTGHYGYTF.

The CDR3 DNA reads as TGCGCCAGCAGCCAAGATGTCGGCGGGAGCAATGAGCAGTTCTTC. Its translation is CASSQDVGGSNEQFF. The V gene is TRBV4-3, the J gene TRBJ2-1; 7 nucleotides line up with TRBD2. Germline trimming cut 0 bases from V and 6 bases from J; bases unmatched to any gene: 5. This CDR3 region has 15 residues. Germline values: CDR1 LGHNA, CDR2 YSLEER.

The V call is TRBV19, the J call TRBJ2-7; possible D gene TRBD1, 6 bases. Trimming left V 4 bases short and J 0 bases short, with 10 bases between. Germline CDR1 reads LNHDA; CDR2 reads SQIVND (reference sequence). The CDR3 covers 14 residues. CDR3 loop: CASSRTASSYEQYF. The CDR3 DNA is TGTGCCAGTAGTAGGACAGCTAGCTCCTACGAGCAGTACTTC.

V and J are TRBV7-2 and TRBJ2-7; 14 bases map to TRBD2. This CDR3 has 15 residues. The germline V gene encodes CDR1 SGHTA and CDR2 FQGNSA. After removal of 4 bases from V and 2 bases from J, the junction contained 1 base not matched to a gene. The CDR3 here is CASSWGLAGAYEQYF. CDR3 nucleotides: TGTGCCAGCAGCTGGGGACTAGCGGGAGCCTACGAGCAGTACTTC.

The CDR3 protein is CASSLLGAQPYGYTF. In nucleotides, the CDR3 is TGTGCCAGCAGCTTACTGGGGGCGCAGCCCTATGGCTACACCTTC. The chain is built from TRBV7-9 and TRBJ1-2, with a possible D match to TRBD1 (6 bases). Germline V gene lookup returns CDR1 SEHNR and CDR2 FQNEAQ (reference sequence). The V gene lost 2 bases and the J gene lost 4 bases, with 14 bases spanning the gap. This CDR3 contains 15 residues.

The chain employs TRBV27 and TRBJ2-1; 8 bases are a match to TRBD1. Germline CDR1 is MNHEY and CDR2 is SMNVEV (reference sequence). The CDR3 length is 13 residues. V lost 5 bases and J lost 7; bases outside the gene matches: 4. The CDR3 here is CASSRTGGNEQFF. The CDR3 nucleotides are TGTGCCAGCAGTCGAACAGGGGGGAATGAGCAGTTCTTC.

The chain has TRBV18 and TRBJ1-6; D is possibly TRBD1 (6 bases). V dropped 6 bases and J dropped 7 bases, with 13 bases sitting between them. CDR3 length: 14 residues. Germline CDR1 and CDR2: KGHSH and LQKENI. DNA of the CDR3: TGTGCCAGCTCCGCCGACAGGCTAAATTCACCCCTCCACTTT. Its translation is CASSADRLNSPLHF.

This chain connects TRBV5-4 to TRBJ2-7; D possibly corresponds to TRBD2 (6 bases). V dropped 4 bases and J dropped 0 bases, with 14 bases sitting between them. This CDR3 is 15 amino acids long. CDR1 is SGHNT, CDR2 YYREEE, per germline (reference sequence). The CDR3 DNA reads TGTGCCAGCAGCCGGGACTCCCCCAACTCCTACGAGCAGTACTTC. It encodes CASSRDSPNSYEQYF.

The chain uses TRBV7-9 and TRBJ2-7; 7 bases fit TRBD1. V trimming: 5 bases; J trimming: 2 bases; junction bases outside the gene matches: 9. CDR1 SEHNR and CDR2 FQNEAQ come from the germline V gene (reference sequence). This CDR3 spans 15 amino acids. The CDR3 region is CASSLLTGKTYEQYF. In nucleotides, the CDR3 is TGTGCCAGCAGCCTACTGACAGGGAAAACCTACGAGCAGTACTTC.

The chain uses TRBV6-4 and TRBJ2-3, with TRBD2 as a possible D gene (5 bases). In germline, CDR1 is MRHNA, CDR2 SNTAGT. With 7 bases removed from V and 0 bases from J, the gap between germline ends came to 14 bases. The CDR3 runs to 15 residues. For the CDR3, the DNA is TGTGCCAGCAATGAAACGGGGTATAGCACAGATACGCAGTATTTT. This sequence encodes CASNETGYSTDTQYF.